Presented here are 30 T cell receptor beta chains from one specimen sequenced in a study of blood T cell repertoires in COVID-19. Some clones are missing from TCRdb's copy, which holds only in-frame ones; the method was immunoSEQ multiplex PCR. The table shows roughly 150,000 clones, with around 84% occurring only once. Sequencing was done on a sample of peripheral blood. The receptor source for this set is a woman in her forties or fifties with acute or convalescent COVID-19.

This clone showed up just a few times. This chain links TRBV6-2 or TRBV6-3 with TRBJ2-3; 7 bases are shared with TRBD2. Germline V gene lookup returns CDR1 MNHEY and CDR2 SVGEGT. J was trimmed by 2 bases and V by 1 base; bases with no gene match: 3. The CDR3 extends over 15 amino acids. The chain's CDR3 is CASSYWAGDTDTQYF. In DNA, the CDR3 is TGTGCCAGCAGTTACTGGGCGGGGGACACAGATACGCAGTATTTT.

This rearrangement joins TRBV7-6 to TRBJ2-7; 7 bases line up with TRBD1. CDR1 and CDR2 (germline): SGHVS, FNYEAQ. This CDR3 is built from 14 residues. The V gene end was trimmed by 5 bases and the J gene end by 2 bases; junction bases not matched to a gene: 6. The CDR3 region is CASSPGDRTYEQYF. The CDR3 nucleotides read TGTGCCAGCAGCCCAGGGGACAGAACCTACGAGCAGTACTTC.

Note on this clone: The same CDR3 is also encoded by other DNA sequences in this sample. DNA for the CDR3: TGTGCCAGCTCACCACGGGAGCTGAACACTGAAGCTTTCTTT. Its protein is CASSPRELNTEAFF. The gene calls are TRBV18 and TRBJ1-1; D call uncertain. The CDR3 sequence is 14 residues long. Deletions cut 1 base from V and 0 bases from J, with 6 bases between. Germline V gives CDR1 KGHSH, CDR2 LQKENI.

The V gene is TRBV7-9, the J gene TRBJ1-1; D is unclear. V was trimmed by 1 base and J by 8 bases, leaving 8 bases between them. The CDR3 runs to 12 residues. Germline V gene sequence: CDR1 SEHNR, CDR2 FQNEAQ (reference sequence). The CDR3 loop reads CASSLVAEEAFF. CDR3 in DNA: TGTGCCAGCAGCTTAGTGGCAGAAGAAGCTTTCTTT.

The V gene is TRBV27, the J gene TRBJ2-5; D is unclear. The CDR3 consists of 16 residues. Trimming took off 4 bases at V and 1 base at J, with 16 bases between the two ends. In germline, CDR1 is MNHEY, CDR2 SMNVEV (reference sequence). In nucleotides, the CDR3 is TGTGCCAGCAGTTACTCTACCGGGTGGGTCCAAGAGACCCAGTACTTC. This codes for CASSYSTGWVQETQYF.

The V and J genes are TRBV3-1 (or the pseudogene TRBV3-2) and TRBJ1-2, with D possibly being TRBD1 (6 bases). Trimming cost V 2 bases and J 7 bases, with 11 bases left between them. This CDR3 has 13 residues. In germline, CDR1 is LGHDT, CDR2 YNNKEL (reference sequence). The CDR3 nucleotides read TGTGCCAGCAGCCAATCACAGGGAACTGGCTACACCTTC. The encoded protein is CASSQSQGTGYTF.

The V gene is TRBV7-2, the J gene TRBJ1-2; D ambiguous. Germline CDR1 SGHTA, CDR2 FQGNSA. The CDR3 contains 14 residues. Trimming left V 5 bases short and J 4 bases short, with 14 bases between. The CDR3 DNA is TGTGCCAGCAGCCGGGAGACGGGTGGCTATGGCTACACCTTC. Translation gives CASSRETGGYGYTF.

The CDR3 reads CASRPTGGTEAFF. The CDR3 region has the DNA TGTGCCAGCAGGCCGACAGGGGGCACTGAAGCTTTCTTT. The rearrangement links TRBV12-3 or TRBV12-4 to TRBJ1-1, with 9 bases that match TRBD1. V gave up 6 bases and J gave up 4 bases; unmatched junction bases: 3. CDR3 length: 13 residues.

The rearrangement uses TRBV7-9 and TRBJ1-1; 8 bases are a match to TRBD1. V lost 5 bases, J lost 3 bases, and 5 bases stayed unmatched. CDR1 SEHNR and CDR2 FQNEAQ come from the germline V gene (reference sequence). There are 14 residues in the CDR3. The CDR3 protein is CASSQGTGDTEAFF. The DNA for the CDR3 is TGTGCCAGCAGCCAGGGGACAGGAGACACTGAAGCTTTCTTT. Variable domain in full (rest from reference TRBV7-9 and TRBJ1-1): DTGVSQNPRHKITKRGQNVTFRCDPISEHNRLYWYRQTLGQGPEFLTYFQNEAQLEKSRLLSDRFSAERPKGSFSTLEIQRTEQGDSAMYLCASSQGTGDTEAFFGQGTRLTVV.

The CDR3 spells CASSSQDNTGELFF. The CDR3 nucleotides are TGTGCCAGCAGCTCCCAGGATAACACCGGGGAGCTGTTTTTT. The rearrangement joins TRBV7-3 to TRBJ2-2; unclear D gene. V was cut by 4 bases and J by 2 bases, with 8 bases left in between. The CDR3 is 14 residues long. The germline V gene encodes CDR1 SGHTA and CDR2 FQGTGA. The full variable domain, in which reference TRBV7-3 and TRBJ2-2 provide the parts outside the CDR3, is GAGVSQTPSNKVTEKGKYVELRCDPISGHTALYWYRQSLGQGPEFLIYFQGTGAADDSGLPNDRFFAVRPEGSVSTLKIQRTERGDSAVYLCASSSQDNTGELFFGEGSRLTVL.

This chain joins TRBV7-9 and TRBJ1-4; 8 nucleotides align to TRBD1. V gave up 6 bases and J gave up 6 bases; unmatched junction bases: 9. The CDR3 extends over 15 amino acids. CDR1 is SEHNR, CDR2 FQNEAQ, per germline (reference sequence). In DNA form, the CDR3 reads TGTGCCAGCAGTACACCGGGACAGGATCATGAAAAACTGTTTTTT. Translation: CASSTPGQDHEKLFF.

This clone was recorded a few times. The chain joins TRBV5-1 to TRBJ1-5, with 8 bases fitting TRBD1. Trimming cost V 4 bases and J 2 bases; bases outside gene matches: 2. The V gene's germline CDR1 is SGHRS and CDR2 YFSETQ. The CDR3 loop spans 14 amino acids. In nucleotides, the CDR3 is TGCGCCAGCAGCCAGGGGGCTGGCAATCAGCCCCAGCATTTT. Its protein is CASSQGAGNQPQHF.

The V and J genes are TRBV15 and TRBJ1-4; possible D gene TRBD1, 6 bases. Between the trimmed V and J ends, which lost 3 bases and 5 bases, there was a span of 13 bases. This CDR3 region has 15 residues. Germline V CDR1 and CDR2: LNHNV, YYDKDF (reference sequence). CDR3 in DNA: TGTGCCACCAGCAGGGGGGACAATCGAAATGAAAAACTGTTTTTT. Amino acids: CATSRGDNRNEKLFF.

This rearrangement joins TRBV3-1 (or the pseudogene TRBV3-2) to TRBJ2-7; 7 bases are a match to TRBD2. V trimming: 5 bases; J trimming: 1 base; junction bases outside the gene matches: 5. Germline V gene sequence: CDR1 LGHDT, CDR2 YNNKEL (reference sequence). The CDR3 loop spans 14 amino acids. The CDR3 sequence is CASSSGGGSYEQYF. CDR3 nucleotide sequence: TGTGCCAGCAGCTCCGGCGGGGGTTCCTACGAGCAGTACTTC.

The chain combines TRBV11-2 with TRBJ1-5; possibly TRBD1 for D (6 bases). Trimming removed 3 bases at V and 7 bases at J, with 16 bases between. This CDR3 is 15 amino acids long. From germline, CDR1 is SGHAT and CDR2 FQNNGV. The chain's CDR3 is CASSLSNRVGQPQHF. The DNA of the CDR3 is TGTGCCAGCAGCTTGTCGAACAGGGTGGGACAGCCCCAGCATTTT. The complete variable domain, with remaining parts taken from reference TRBV11-2 and TRBJ1-5, reads EAGVAQSPRYKIIEKRQSVAFWCNPISGHATLYWYQQILGQGPKLLIQFQNNGVVDDSQLPKDRFSAERLKGVDSTLKIQPAKLEDSAVYLCASSLSNRVGQPQHFGDGTRLSIL.

The J gene is TRBJ1-6, the V gene TRBV7-2; TRBD1 aligns across 8 bases. V lost 5 bases to trimming and J lost 11 bases; unmatched junction nucleotides: 11. This CDR3 has 15 residues. CDR1 and CDR2 (germline): SGHTA, FQGNSA. Here the CDR3 DNA reads TGTGCCAGCAGCCCCGCCAGGGGGCTTTACCCACCCCTCCACTTT. This gives the protein CASSPARGLYPPLHF.

CDR3 sequence: CASSLAGGVGNEKLFF. The CDR3 DNA reads TGCGCCAGCAGCTTGGCAGGGGGTGTAGGAAATGAAAAACTGTTTTTT. The genes are TRBV5-1 and TRBJ1-4, with TRBD1 matching over 7 bases. Germline CDR1 is SGHRS and CDR2 is YFSETQ. V shed 0 bases and J 5 bases; nucleotides not matched to a gene: 7. CDR3 length equals 16 residues.

The V call is TRBV5-1, the J call TRBJ2-1; D unclear. The germline CDR1 and CDR2 sequences are SGHRS and YFSETQ. V was shortened by 3 bases and J by 0 bases, with 10 bases between the two germline ends. The CDR3 has 15 residues. CDR3 sequence reads: CASSYSRSSYNEQFF. The CDR3, as DNA: TGCGCCAGCAGCTATTCCCGGAGCTCCTACAATGAGCAGTTCTTC.

The chain is built from TRBV7-7 and TRBJ2-5, with D maybe TRBD2 (7 bases). Germline V gene lookup returns CDR1 SSHAT and CDR2 FNYEAQ (reference sequence). V was cut by 4 bases and J by 1 base, with 10 bases left in between. The CDR3 contains 14 residues. CDR3 protein: CASSSGGPQETQYF. The CDR3 DNA is TGTGCCAGCAGCTCGGGGGGCCCCCAAGAGACCCAGTACTTC.

The genes are TRBV19 and TRBJ1-5; 8 nucleotides agree with TRBD1. Germline V gene sequence: CDR1 LNHDA, CDR2 SQIVND (reference sequence). This CDR3 is 15 amino acids long. Losses at the gene ends were 6 bases for V and 2 bases for J; bases not matched to a gene: 6. The CDR3 bases are TGTGCCAGTAGCGGTACAGGGGGAGGCAATCAGCCCCAGCATTTT. The encoded protein is CASSGTGGGNQPQHF.

This sequence joins TRBV6-5 and TRBJ2-1, with a possible D match to TRBD1 (6 bases). Trimming shortened V by 7 bases and J by 8 bases, and 15 bases separated the two germline ends. Germline CDR1 reads MNHEY; CDR2 reads SVGAGI. The CDR3 totals 13 residues. The CDR3 spells CASKEQGRHEQFF. The CDR3 DNA reads as TGTGCCAGCAAGGAACAGGGACGGCATGAGCAGTTCTTC.

The rearrangement joins TRBV18 to TRBJ1-1; 11 bases fit TRBD1. This CDR3 spans 16 amino acids. The J segment lost 10 bases and the V segment lost 3 bases, leaving 13 bases of the junction unmatched. Germline lookup yields CDR1 KGHSH and CDR2 LQKENI. The CDR3: CASSPYGTGGNRGAFF. In nucleotides, the CDR3 is TGTGCCAGCTCACCTTACGGGACAGGGGGTAACCGGGGAGCTTTCTTT.

The rearrangement links TRBV10-3 to TRBJ2-2; TRBD1 agrees at 7 bases. There are 16 residues in the CDR3. CDR1 ENHRY and CDR2 SYGVKD come from the germline V gene. V trimming: 6 bases; J trimming: 4 bases; junction bases outside the gene matches: 11. The CDR3 loop is CAISPQGPRVTGELFF. The CDR3 DNA follows: TGTGCCATCAGCCCACAGGGGCCCCGGGTCACCGGGGAGCTGTTTTTT.

This chain links TRBV7-2 with TRBJ1-2, with D unclear. The CDR3 is made up of 13 amino acids. The V gene lost 5 bases and the J gene lost 6 bases, with 13 bases spanning the gap. Germline CDR1 and CDR2: SGHTA and FQGNSA. The CDR3 sequence: CASSPELWHGYTF. The DNA for the CDR3 is TGTGCCAGCAGCCCCGAATTATGGCATGGCTACACCTTC.

Here the CDR3 reads CASSEGAVKDNQPQHF. The CDR3 DNA reads as TGTGCCAGCAGTGAAGGGGCAGTAAAGGACAATCAGCCCCAGCATTTT. The rearrangement joins TRBV6-1 to TRBJ1-5; D not resolved. V gave up 1 base and J gave up 3 bases, with 13 bases separating them. The CDR3 runs to 16 residues. Germline-derived CDR1 and CDR2 are MNHNS and SASEGT.

This chain links TRBV12-3 or TRBV12-4 with TRBJ1-1; the match to TRBD1 covers 9 bases. The CDR3 runs 13 residues. V lost 6 bases, J lost 7 bases, and 6 bases stayed unmatched. CDR3 sequence reads: CASRRQGGVEAFF. The CDR3 DNA reads TGTGCCAGCAGAAGACAGGGGGGTGTTGAAGCTTTCTTT.

The chain has TRBV6-4 and TRBJ2-3; possible D gene TRBD2, 6 bases. V lost 4 bases to trimming and J lost 4 bases, with 9 bases between them. CDR1 is MRHNA and CDR2 is SNTAGT in the germline V gene. This CDR3 region has 13 residues. The CDR3 reads CASSVGGSDTQYF. The CDR3 bases are TGTGCCAGCAGTGTCGGGGGTTCAGATACGCAGTATTTT.

J is TRBJ2-1 and V is TRBV19; 7 bases are shared with TRBD2. Germline values: CDR1 LNHDA, CDR2 SQIVND (reference sequence). The length of the CDR3 is 16 residues. The V and J ends lost 4 bases and 4 bases, in that order; junction bases with no gene match: 10. The DNA of the CDR3 is TGTGCCAGTAGTAGTATTGCGGGGGTCCAATACAATGAGCAGTTCTTC. Its translation is CASSSIAGVQYNEQFF. The full variable domain, rest sourced from reference TRBV19 and TRBJ2-1, is DGGITQSPKYLFRKEGQNVTLSCEQNLNHDAMYWYRQDPGQGLRLIYYSQIVNDFQKGDIAEGYSVSREKKESFPLTVTSAQKNPTAFYLCASSSIAGVQYNEQFFGPGTRLTVL.

This clone has a single count. This rearrangement joins TRBV5-1 to TRBJ1-1, with D hard to call. The germline gives CDR1 SGHRS, CDR2 YFSETQ. V was shortened by 1 base and J by 0 bases, with 10 bases between the two germline ends. The CDR3 spans 15 residues. The CDR3 bases are TGCGCCAGCAGCTTGTACACAGATATGAACACTGAAGCTTTCTTT. This encodes CASSLYTDMNTEAFF. Drawing the rest from reference TRBV5-1 and TRBJ1-1, the complete variable domain is KAGVTQTPRYLIKTRGQQVTLSCSPISGHRSVSWYQQTPGQGLQFLFEYFSETQRNKGNFPGRFSGRQFSNSRSEMNVSTLELGDSALYLCASSLYTDMNTEAFFGQGTRLTVV.

CDR3 in amino acids: CASSKTGVEQPQHF. As DNA, the CDR3 is TGTGCCAGCAGCAAGACAGGGGTGGAACAGCCCCAGCATTTT. The rearrangement uses TRBV9 and TRBJ1-5; 8 nucleotides align to TRBD1. This CDR3 spans 14 amino acids. V lost 4 bases and J lost 7; bases outside the gene matches: 7. Germline V gene sequence: CDR1 SGDLS, CDR2 YYNGEE.